This TCR beta chain was found in a study of prognosis after radiotherapy for stage I lung cancer (dated by TCRdb to the early 2020s). The study in broad terms: Roughly 20 stage I NSCLC patients were enrolled in Nanjing, China, between April 2018 and January 2019. About 15 of the patients were found to have newly diagnosed primary stage I lung tumors, and four to six were living with oligometastatic NSCLC after surgical resection of the primary tumor. Every patient was regarded as medically inoperable, because of comorbidities in eleven to twelve cases and refusal of surgery in 6 or 7 cases. The cohort comprised 10 to 15 men and about 6 women with a median age of almost 75 years, ranging from about 50 to 84 years. Tumor histology was squamous cell carcinoma in six or seven patients and adenocarcinoma in approximately 11. Using image-guided IMRT or VMAT, SBRT was delivered in 3 to 5 fractions at a biologically effective dose of at least 100 Gy. Concurrent therapy was not administered to any patient alongside SBRT. About 20% of the 19 patients developed distant metastases after SBRT, at a median of about 7 months; the other 15 showed no significant progression. Peripheral blood TCR beta repertoires were profiled in stage I NSCLC patients before and after stereotactic body radiotherapy, and the repertoires were related to distant failure. The study took one blood sample before SBRT and one after SBRT from each of approximately 19 patients and sequenced all 40 or so samples. Results and caveats for the whole study, not just this receptor: The study was limited by its small cohort and short follow-up, and the findings require independent validation. None of the reported P values were adjusted for multiple comparisons. Post-SBRT Shannon entropy and its change from baseline were lower in patients who developed distant metastases; baseline Shannon entropy was not associated with metastases. After SBRT, the count of unique TCR clones dropped from a median of roughly 9,400 beforehand to more than 6,000 afterward (Wilcoxon paired P=0.011). Differences by metastasis status were reportedly seen in TRBV and TRBJ usage frequencies, involving two V genes at baseline and, after SBRT, 8 or 9 V genes and two J genes. No determination of tumor specificity was made for expanded TCR clones.

No patient had a history of other malignancies or prior chemotherapy or radiotherapy, and all had node-negative disease on CT and PET/CT. At each of the two time points, 5.5 to 7.5 milliliters of peripheral venous blood were collected into EDTA tubes. Ficoll-Paque Plus density-gradient centrifugation was used to isolate PBMCs. Samples were stored at -80°C immediately after collection until analysis. There are many counts of this clonotype. Its binding antigen is unknown. Nothing much larger sits one base from this clone, and base qualities are not available. The TCR beta CDR3 region was amplified from genomic DNA by two rounds of multiplex PCR. The first PCR round used primers specific to each TRBV and TRBJ gene, and the primer sequences were filed in Chinese patent CN105087789A. Universal primers were used in the second PCR round. The Roche High Pure PCR Template Preparation Kit was used to extract genomic DNA from frozen PBMCs. An Illumina HiSeq 3000 was used to sequence the libraries paired-end with 151 bp reads. In the source study's methods: CutAdapt was used to remove raw reads lacking the multiplex PCR primer sequences. High-quality paired reads were merged into contigs with PEAR. MiXCR assigned TRB V, D and J gene segments to each contig by aligning to reference sequences. To remove sequencing errors, CDR3 sequences were clustered according to base quality and sequence similarity. Diversity was calculated as Shannon entropy divided by the natural log of the number of productive TCR sequences. Clonality was defined as one minus Shannon entropy divided by the natural log of the number of unique clonotypes. The Youden index of ROC curves was used to select progression-free survival cut-offs for repertoire metrics, and analyses were performed in R 3.5.3. TCRdb itself trimmed the public reads at Q25 with fastp, ran MiXCR and retained productive beta chains. Each record represents a unique CDR3 protein, reported with the most common genes and DNA among its rows. The authors' filters were not applied to this entry. The sample contains around 30,000 distinct CDR3 sequences, about 34% of them found a single time. 33% of the sample comes from the top ten.

For CDR1 and CDR2, the germline V gene (reference sequence) lists LNHDA and SQIVND. The CDR3 starts with the cysteine, ends with the phenylalanine, and has 13 residues. The retained sequence is limited to the CDR3, 39 bases, with the frame set at the first base. V gives up 3 bases and J gives up 5 bases, and the segment between their germline ends measures 11 bases. The receptor's source is a donor over 45 with non-small cell lung cancer. This chain joins TRBV19 to TRBJ2-7; the D gene cannot be named for sure. The sample here was PBMCs, taken before or after stereotactic body radiation therapy (not recorded which). The nucleotide sequence is TGTGCCAGTAGTATCACGGGCTGGAACGAGCAGTACTTC. Its product reads: CASSITGWNEQYF.